This entry is about one TCR beta chain. Its antigen is unknown. The data belong to a study of T-cell memory formation after mild COVID-19. Points from the study as a whole: Researchers report contracting CD4+ clones mostly in CM and EM, with CD8+ clones in EMRA.

CDR1 and CDR2 from the germline V gene are LNHDA and SQIVND (reference sequence). V dropped 1 base and J dropped 7 bases, with 13 bases sitting between them. CDR3 length: 14 amino acids. Constant-segment primers served in 5'RACE that generated TCR alpha and TCR beta cDNA libraries bearing sample barcodes and UMIs. In TCRdb, the 5' RACE reads were re-called with MiXCR into one record per CDR3 protein. Of about 290,000 distinct CDR3 sequences in the sample, 15% were seen once. V gene TRBV19 combines with J gene TRBJ2-5; tentatively, D is TRBD1 or TRBD2 (6 bases each). The sequencing input was PBMCs or a T cell subset sorted from them (not recorded which). The sequence was collected from a man aged 18 to 30 who had mild COVID-19 (a few samples of this study predate the infection). Cell type and time point are not known. CDR3 in amino acids: CASSIAGAGGTQYF. As DNA, the CDR3 is TGTGCCAGTAGTATAGCAGGGGCCGGGGGGACCCAGTACTTC.